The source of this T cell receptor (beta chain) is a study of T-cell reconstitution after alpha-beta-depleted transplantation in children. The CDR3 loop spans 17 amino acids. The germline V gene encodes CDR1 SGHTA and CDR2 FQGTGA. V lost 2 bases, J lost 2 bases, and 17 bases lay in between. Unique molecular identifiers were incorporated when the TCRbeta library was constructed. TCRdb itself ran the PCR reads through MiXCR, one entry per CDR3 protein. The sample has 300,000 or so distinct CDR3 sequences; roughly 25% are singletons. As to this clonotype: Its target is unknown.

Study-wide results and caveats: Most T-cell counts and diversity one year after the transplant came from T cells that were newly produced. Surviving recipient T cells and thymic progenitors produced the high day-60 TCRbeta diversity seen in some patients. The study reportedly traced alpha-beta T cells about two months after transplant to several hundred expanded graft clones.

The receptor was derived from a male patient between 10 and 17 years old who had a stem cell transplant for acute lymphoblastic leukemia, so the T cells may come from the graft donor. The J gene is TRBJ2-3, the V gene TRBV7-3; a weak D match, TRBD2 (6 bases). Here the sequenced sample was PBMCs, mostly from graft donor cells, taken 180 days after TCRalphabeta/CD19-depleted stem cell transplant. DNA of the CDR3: TGTGCCAGCAGCTTAGGGCGGGAAAGGTATTACACAGATACGCAGTATTTT. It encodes CASSLGRERYYTDTQYF.